Many counts were recorded for the clone carrying this TCR beta chain. This specimen belongs to a study of blood T cell repertoires in COVID-19. Study overall: Acute and convalescent COVID-19 specimens originated in the United States, Italy and Spain.

Participant ages covered roughly 18 to 89 years across 20 to 25 US areas. Allocation to cohorts depended on clinical history reported by the participants. This CDR3 region has 17 residues. Trimming at V came to 2 bases and at J to 5 bases, leaving 12 bases not matched to a gene. CDR1 is SEHNR and CDR2 is FQNEAQ in the germline V gene (reference sequence). How the authors handled the data: Scientists estimated how many nucleated cells there were by amplifying reference gene primers. The assay was immunoSEQ multiplex PCR, and TCRdb's table has in-frame clones only and misses some. D and trimming come from the DNA, and the V and J calls and clone size come from that table. The sample yields 300,000 to 350,000 clones, roughly 85% seen once.

The chain carries TRBV7-9 and TRBJ2-5; 9 nucleotides align to TRBD2. The clonotype comes from a woman in her forties with acute COVID-19. Sequenced: PBMCs or T cells enriched from blood (not recorded which). CDR3 loop: CASSLRPRLAGFETQYF. DNA of the CDR3: TGTGCCAGCAGCTTAAGGCCGCGTCTAGCGGGATTTGAGACCCAGTACTTC.